This TCR beta chain comes out of a study of blood T cells in healthy people across ages. This CDR3 comprises 17 residues. Germline trimming cut 0 bases from V and 7 bases from J; bases unmatched to any gene: 12. In germline, CDR1 is DFQATT, CDR2 SNEGSKA (reference sequence). Drawn from each donor were ten milliliters of peripheral blood. Together with a sample-barcoded 5' primer, a J-beta primer mix was included in a second PCR lasting about 6 to 11 cycles. A template-switch adaptor containing 12 random nucleotides labeled each cDNA molecule. Using its own MiXCR run on the 5' RACE reads, TCRdb lists one record per CDR3 protein. The sample has about 730,000 distinct CDR3 sequences; about 42% are singletons.

The genes are TRBV20-1 and TRBJ1-6, with 7 bases lining up with TRBD1. This TCR came from a woman aged 55-69 years in good health. The sequenced sample consisted of blood. CDR3 loop: CSARDWVRGAGNSPLHF. The CDR3, as DNA: TGCAGTGCTAGAGACTGGGTCAGGGGGGCGGGGAATTCACCCCTCCACTTT.